The 6 T cell receptor beta chains below were found in one sample sequenced in a study of T cell responses to AZD1222 COVID-19 vaccine. Some clones are missing from TCRdb's copy, which holds only in-frame ones; the method was immunoSEQ multiplex PCR. The sample table includes about 140,000 clones. Material: peripheral blood. These receptors were obtained from an adult in good health.

CDR3 in amino acids: CAWSVNGDTNEKLFF. As DNA, the CDR3 is TGTGCCTGGAGTGTAAATGGGGACACTAATGAAAAACTGTTTTTT. This chain connects TRBV30 to TRBJ1-4; D might be TRBD1 (5 bases). V lost 0 bases, J lost 2 bases, and 10 bases lay in between. CDR3 length: 15 amino acids. Germline CDR1 and CDR2: GTSNPN and SVGIG (reference sequence).

J is TRBJ1-1 and V is TRBV2; D remains ambiguous. Germline lookup yields CDR1 SNHLY and CDR2 FYNNEI. Trimming took 2 bases from V and 1 from J, leaving 5 bases between them. The CDR3 contains 13 residues. CDR3 protein: CASSEIKNTEAFF. CDR3 nucleotides: TGTGCCAGCAGTGAAATAAAGAACACTGAAGCTTTCTTT.

This chain connects TRBV28 to TRBJ2-2, with 9 bases identical to TRBD1. Losses at the gene ends were 5 bases for V and 2 bases for J; bases not matched to a gene: 3. The CDR3 covers 15 residues. Germline V CDR1 and CDR2: MDHEN, SYDVKM. CDR3 sequence (DNA): TGTGCCAGCAGTCCTACAGGGGGCAACACCGGGGAGCTGTTTTTT. As protein: CASSPTGGNTGELFF.

The gene calls are TRBV7-7 and TRBJ2-5, with 8 nucleotides matching TRBD1. The V gene end was trimmed by 5 bases and the J gene end by 4 bases; junction bases not matched to a gene: 6. The CDR3 has 14 amino acids. Germline loops: CDR1 SSHAT, CDR2 FNYEAQ (reference sequence). The CDR3 sequence: CASSLGTGGETQYF. The CDR3 DNA reads TGTGCCAGCAGCCTCGGGACAGGAGGAGAGACCCAGTACTTC.

The chain combines TRBV19 with TRBJ1-2; possible D gene TRBD1, 6 bases. V lost 3 bases and J lost 5, with 10 bases in between. Germline V lookup: CDR1 LNHDA, CDR2 SQIVND (reference sequence). This CDR3 is built from 13 residues. The CDR3 DNA is TGTGCCAGTAGTATCCAGGGGCTATATGGCTACACCTTC. This translates into CASSIQGLYGYTF.

The rearrangement joins TRBV6-5 to TRBJ1-3, with a possible D match to TRBD1 (6 bases). The CDR3 covers 16 residues. Germline CDR1 and CDR2: MNHEY and SVGAGI. V lost 2 bases and J 0 bases, leaving 11 bases between the germline ends. The CDR3 loop reads CASSYGDTDSGNTIYF. For the CDR3, the DNA is TGTGCCAGCAGTTACGGGGACACAGACTCTGGAAACACCATATATTTT.